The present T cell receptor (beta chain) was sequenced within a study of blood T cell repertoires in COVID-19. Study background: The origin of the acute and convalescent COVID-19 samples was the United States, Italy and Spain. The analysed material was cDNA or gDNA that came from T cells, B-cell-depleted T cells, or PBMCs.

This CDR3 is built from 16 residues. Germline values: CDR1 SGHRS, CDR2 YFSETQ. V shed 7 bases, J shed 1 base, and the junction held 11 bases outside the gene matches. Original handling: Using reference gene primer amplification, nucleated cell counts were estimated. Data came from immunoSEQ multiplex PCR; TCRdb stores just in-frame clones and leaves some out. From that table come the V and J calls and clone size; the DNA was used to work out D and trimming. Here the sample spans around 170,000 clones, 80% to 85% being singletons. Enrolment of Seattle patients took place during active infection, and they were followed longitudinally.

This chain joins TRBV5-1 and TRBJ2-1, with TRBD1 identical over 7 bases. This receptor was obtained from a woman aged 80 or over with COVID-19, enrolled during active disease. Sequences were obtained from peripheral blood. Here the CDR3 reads CASALGDRASYNEQFF. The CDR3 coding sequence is TGCGCCAGCGCACTTGGCGACAGGGCGTCCTACAATGAGCAGTTCTTC.